The next 17 T cell receptor beta chains were all read from a single sample in a study of shared T cell receptors in the human thymus. TCRdb's copy holds only in-frame clones and misses some; the assay was immunoSEQ multiplex PCR. The top ten hold about 0.02% of the sample, which has about 380,000 clones, just under 95% seen once. The sample taken for sequencing was thymocytes. Receptor source: a human donor.

This chain joins TRBV10-1 and TRBJ2-1; D might be TRBD2 (6 bases). The CDR3 spans 13 residues. V gave up 3 bases and J gave up 16 bases, with 19 bases separating them. Germline V gene sequence: CDR1 WNHNN, CDR2 SYGVQD (reference sequence). The CDR3 coding sequence is TGCGCCAGCAGTGACCCCAACTGGGAGGCCATCTTCTTC. Residues: CASSDPNWEAIFF.

Written as DNA, the CDR3 is TGTGCCAGCAGAGTCCGGGACACTAACACTGAAGCTTTCTTT. It is translated as CASRVRDTNTEAFF. This sequence joins TRBV2 and TRBJ1-1, with D possibly TRBD1 on 6 matching bases. This CDR3 comprises 14 residues. Germline CDR1 reads SNHLY; CDR2 reads FYNNEI. The ends were cut back, 6 bases at V and 2 bases at J, with 13 bases in the middle.

This chain joins TRBV6-5 and TRBJ2-7, with 8 nucleotides matching TRBD1. In germline, CDR1 is MNHEY, CDR2 SVGAGI. V dropped 2 bases and J dropped 3; count of bases not matched to a gene: 6. The CDR3 is made up of 15 amino acids. The CDR3 nucleotides are TGTGCCAGCAGTTACAAGGACAGGGAAGACTACGAGCAGTACTTC. Translated: CASSYKDREDYEQYF.

The chain employs TRBV11-2 and TRBJ2-3; 9 bases line up with TRBD2. Unmatched junction bases numbered 6, after V lost 2 bases and J lost 3 bases. Germline CDR1 reads SGHAT; CDR2 reads FQNNGV. This CDR3 has 16 residues. The CDR3 loop reads CASSLKVAGETDTQYF. The CDR3 DNA reads TGTGCCAGCAGCTTAAAGGTAGCGGGAGAAACAGATACGCAGTATTTT.

The chain employs TRBV4-3 and TRBJ2-5; 10 nucleotides match TRBD2. The J segment lost 5 bases and the V segment lost 0 bases, leaving 12 bases of the junction unmatched. This CDR3 spans 18 amino acids. From germline, CDR1 is LGHNA and CDR2 YSLEER. The CDR3 protein is CASSQDTAGGGTKETQYF. Here the CDR3 DNA reads TGCGCCAGCAGCCAAGATACAGCGGGAGGGGGGACAAAGGAGACCCAGTACTTC.

J is TRBJ2-5 and V is TRBV28, with 9 bases lining up with TRBD2. The CDR3 contains 15 residues. V shed 6 bases, J shed 3 bases, and the junction held 8 bases outside the gene matches. Germline V gene data show CDR1 as MDHEN and CDR2 as SYDVKM. Here the CDR3 reads CASSRETSGKETQYF. CDR3 nucleotides: TGTGCCAGCAGCCGAGAGACTAGCGGCAAAGAGACCCAGTACTTC. The full variable domain, completed using reference TRBV28 and TRBJ2-5, is DVKVTQSSRYLVKRTGEKVFLECVQDMDHENMFWYRQDPGLGLRLIYFSYDVKMKEKGDIPEGYSVSREKKERFSLILESASTNQTSMYLCASSRETSGKETQYFGPGTRLLVL.

This chain links TRBV7-8 with TRBJ2-3, with TRBD2 matching over 12 bases. The junction had 4 bases not matched to a gene; V was cut back by 1 base and J by 2 bases. Looked up from germline, CDR1 is SGHVS and CDR2 is FQNEAQ. This CDR3 has 17 residues. The CDR3 DNA sequence: TGTGCCAGCAGCTTAGAACTAGCGGGAGGTGCCACAGATACGCAGTATTTT. Residues: CASSLELAGGATDTQYF.

CDR3 nucleotide sequence: TGTGCCAGCAGCTCCCTAGAGGGACAGGGGGCGGGGAATGAGCAGTTCTTC. Translating gives CASSSLEGQGAGNEQFF. This chain joins TRBV13 and TRBJ2-1; 12 bases fit TRBD1. V lost 4 bases and J lost 7; bases outside the gene matches: 11. This CDR3 spans 17 amino acids. Germline V gives CDR1 PRHDT, CDR2 FYEKMQ (reference sequence).

J is TRBJ1-2 and V is TRBV28; D perhaps matches TRBD1 (5 bases). This CDR3 has 19 amino acids. Germline CDR1 is MDHEN and CDR2 is SYDVKM. V lost 7 bases and J lost 4, with 31 bases in between. DNA for the CDR3: TGTGCCAGCAAACTAACGGGGGGACCGCTTTACCCCGGATCCTATGGCTACACCTTC. It specifies CASKLTGGPLYPGSYGYTF.

This clone was counted only a few times. The chain combines TRBV2 with TRBJ2-7; D not certain. The CDR3 loop spans 10 amino acids. Trimming cost V 6 bases and J 5 bases, with 5 bases left between them. CDR1 SNHLY and CDR2 FYNNEI come from the germline V gene. CDR3 in DNA: TGTGCCAGCAGACGTCACGAGCAGTACTTC. It yields the protein CASRRHEQYF.

The chain carries TRBV30 and TRBJ2-7; unclear D gene. CDR3 length equals 14 residues. Trimming took 3 bases from V and 3 from J, leaving 15 bases between them. The V gene's germline CDR1 is GTSNPN and CDR2 SVGIG (reference sequence). This chain's CDR3 is CAWSPLELFYEQYF. The CDR3, as DNA: TGTGCCTGGAGCCCCCTAGAACTTTTCTACGAGCAGTACTTC.

This chain connects TRBV5-5 to TRBJ2-3, with D tentatively TRBD1 (5 bases). V shed 0 bases and J shed 7 bases, with 18 bases lying between them. The CDR3 length is 16 residues. Germline V gene lookup returns CDR1 SGHKS and CDR2 YYEKEE (reference sequence). The CDR3 DNA follows: TGTGCCAGCAGCTTGGGTAGTCTTGGGGCTCGGAATACGCAGTATTTT. Translated: CASSLGSLGARNTQYF.

This rearrangement joins TRBV7-2 to TRBJ2-7; 14 nucleotides agree with TRBD2. V shed 5 bases, J shed 2 bases, and the junction held 5 bases outside the gene matches. This CDR3 contains 16 residues. Germline loops: CDR1 SGHTA, CDR2 FQGNSA. For the CDR3, the DNA is TGTGCCAGCAGCCCACCGGGACTAGCGGGAGCCTACGAGCAGTACTTC. Translated: CASSPPGLAGAYEQYF.

The rearrangement links TRBV28 to TRBJ1-2; TRBD1 aligns across 7 bases. The junction had 6 bases not matched to a gene; V was cut back by 5 bases and J by 0 bases. This CDR3 spans 15 amino acids. Germline CDR1 and CDR2: MDHEN and SYDVKM. CDR3 protein: CASSPGTAPNYGYTF. The CDR3 nucleotides read TGTGCCAGCAGTCCAGGGACAGCCCCTAACTATGGCTACACCTTC.

Comments on this clone: Germline and junction disagree at one end, which may indicate a read error. The DNA for the CDR3 is TGTGCCAGCAGTCGAGGCAGGGGGCGAGAGATCTTT. This codes for CASSRGRGREIF. The chain is built from TRBV25-1 and TRBJ1-1, with TRBD1 identical over 8 bases. This CDR3 region has 12 residues. The germline V gene has CDR1 MGHDK and CDR2 SYGVNS. Combining the CDR3 with reference TRBV25-1 and TRBJ1-1 gives the whole variable domain EADIYQTPRYLVIGTGKKITLECSQTMGHDKMYWYQQDPGMELHLIHYSYGVNSTEKGDLSSESTVSRIRTEHFPLTLESARPSHTSQYLCASSRGRGREIFGQGTRLTVV.

This clone has a single count. V is TRBV19 and J is TRBJ2-7; D may be TRBD1 (5 bases). This CDR3 is built from 15 residues. The V gene's germline CDR1 is LNHDA and CDR2 SQIVND (reference sequence). V lost 6 bases, J lost 3 bases, and 18 bases lay in between. The CDR3 sequence is CASSDRRTRFYEQYF. The CDR3 coding sequence is TGTGCCAGTAGCGACAGAAGGACACGGTTCTACGAGCAGTACTTC.

This clone was detected once. This chain connects TRBV30 to TRBJ2-1, with 8 bases identical to TRBD2. Trimming at V came to 1 base and at J to 2 bases, leaving 19 bases not matched to a gene. From germline, CDR1 is GTSNPN and CDR2 SVGIG (reference sequence). The CDR3 is 20 amino acids. Here the CDR3 DNA reads TGTGCCTGGAGTGCAATTCTGACTAGCGCCCCATGGGGGGCCTACAATGAGCAGTTCTTC. Translation: CAWSAILTSAPWGAYNEQFF.